The present T cell receptor (beta chain) was sequenced within a study of metastatic and nonmetastatic thyroid tumors. Turning to the study itself: Peripheral blood and tumor or nodule samples from malignant and benign thyroid patients were compared.

Original processing notes: It was from CDR3 differences across clinicopathological groups that a distant-metastasis classifier for papillary thyroid cancer was built. With MiXCR, TCRdb called clones anew from the PCR reads. These V and J calls rely on TCRdb rather than the paper's analysis. This sample carries fewer than 20,000 clones, 25% to 30% of them seen once, and the ten largest clones take 15%. Thyroid surgery was preceded by no treatment in any patient. The germline V gene encodes CDR1 LNHDA and CDR2 SQIVND (reference sequence). This CDR3 region has 14 residues. The J segment lost 7 bases and the V segment lost 3 bases, leaving 4 bases of the junction unmatched.

The sequence came from a female donor with papillary thyroid cancer or a benign thyroid nodule (not recorded which). Some clones in this sample may be carry-over from other donors' samples. Sequencing was done on a sample of tumor tissue. The V and J genes are TRBV19 and TRBJ2-1; 9 bases fit TRBD2. The CDR3, as DNA: TGTGCCAGTAGTATCCTAGCGGGACGGAATGAGCAGTTCTTC. Its protein product is CASSILAGRNEQFF. The full variable domain, with the rest looked up from reference TRBV19 and TRBJ2-1, is DGGITQSPKYLFRKEGQNVTLSCEQNLNHDAMYWYRQDPGQGLRLIYYSQIVNDFQKGDIAEGYSVSREKKESFPLTVTSAQKNPTAFYLCASSILAGRNEQFFGPGTRLTVL.